This T cell receptor (beta chain) appears in the sequencing data of a study of vaccination and CD4 T cells after COVID-19. Treatment specified: approximately nine-day PBMC culture with coronavirus spike peptide pools or control peptides (ViraFEST assay). Study-wide findings and caveats: This study had few convalescent patients and no early post-infection samples.

With the Oncomine TCR Beta short-read assay, DNA from cultured CD4+ T cells was sequenced. TCRdb re-analysed the PCR reads in MiXCR, keeping a single row per CDR3 protein. The sample holds around 20,000 distinct CDR3 sequences, 38% seen once. In the case of this clonotype: Its antigen is unidentified.

The CDR3 is made up of 14 amino acids. Germline values: CDR1 SEHNR, CDR2 FQNEAQ (reference sequence). Between the trimmed V and J ends, which lost 1 base and 5 bases, there was a span of 9 bases. The chain recombines TRBV7-9 with TRBJ1-5, with no clear D. Here the sequenced sample was CD4+ T cells from blood, cultured in vitro, taken before SARS-CoV-2 vaccination. The TCR sequence derives from a human donor who received a COVID-19 vaccine. CDR3 bases: TGTGCCAGCAGCTTAGGAGTGAGGGATCAGCCCCAGCATTTT. This sequence encodes CASSLGVRDQPQHF.